The subject of this entry is one TCR beta chain. V was trimmed by 6 bases and J by 1 base, leaving 13 bases between them. Germline V lookup: CDR1 SGHTA, CDR2 FQGNSA. CDR3 size: 15 residues. The data were taken from a study of shared clonotypes between healthy human individuals. Source study methods: Filtering differed for immunoSEQ, which gave only junction sequences without quality scores. The data were produced by immunoSEQ multiplex PCR, yet TCRdb's version contains in-frame clones alone and is incomplete. V and J calls and clone size are copied from that table; D and trimming were computed from the DNA. The data show approximately 740,000 clones, 80% to 95% seen once. The naive CD8 population came from CD45RO-negative cells selected for CCR7, without terminally differentiated effector memory CD45RA+ cells.

Sequencing was performed on naive CD8+ T cells sorted from blood. V usage is TRBV7-2 and J usage is TRBJ1-5, with D possibly matching TRBD1 (5 bases). This receptor was identified in a man younger than 40 in good health. The CDR3 DNA reads as TGTGCCAGCAGAGAGGGTTGGGACAGCAATCAGCCCCAGCATTTT. Its protein product is CASREGWDSNQPQHF.